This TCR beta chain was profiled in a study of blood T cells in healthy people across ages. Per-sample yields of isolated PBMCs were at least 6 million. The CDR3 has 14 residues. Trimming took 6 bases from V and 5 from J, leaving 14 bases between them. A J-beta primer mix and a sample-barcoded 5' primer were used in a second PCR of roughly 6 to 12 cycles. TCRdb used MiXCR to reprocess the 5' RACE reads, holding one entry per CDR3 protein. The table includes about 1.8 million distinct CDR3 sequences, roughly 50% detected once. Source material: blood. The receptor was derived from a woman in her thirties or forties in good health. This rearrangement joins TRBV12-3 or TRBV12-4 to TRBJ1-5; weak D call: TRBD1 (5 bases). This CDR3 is CASRFSQGYQPQHF. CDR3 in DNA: TGTGCCAGCAGGTTTAGCCAGGGTTATCAGCCCCAGCATTTT.